This is a list of T cell receptor beta chains from one sample in a study of blood T cell repertoires in COVID-19. Sequenced by immunoSEQ multiplex PCR; TCRdb stores in-frame clones only, minus some. The data contain around 30,000 clones, around 87% of them singletons. Input material: peripheral blood. The source is a human donor in a cohort sampled during active COVID-19. Both conserved end residues are part of each CDR3. A D gene is named only where the DNA matches it firmly. Expanded clones are given a class, and other clones once, few, many or no size at all.

>NA|TRBV15|TRBJ2-1|TRBD1
TGTGCCACCAGCAGAGTAGCGGTCAGGGGGCTTAGCGATGAGCAGTTCTTC
CATSRVAVRGLSDEQFF
>NA|TRBV19|TRBJ2-2|NA
TGTGCCAGTATGGCGGGGACCAACACCGGGGAGCTGTTTTTT
CASMAGTNTGELFF
>NA|TRBV28|TRBJ1-4|NA
TGTGCCAGCAGCCCCTCGGTTGCAACTAATGAAAAACTGTTTTTT
CASSPSVATNEKLFF
>NA|TRBV25-1|TRBJ2-7|TRBD1
TGTGCCAGCAGTGAACAGAGACAGGGTGGCACCTACGAGCAGTACTTC
CASSEQRQGGTYEQYF
>few|TRBV15|TRBJ2-5|TRBD2
TGTGCCACCAGCGCCTACAGCGGGGAAGGCGGTGGGGAGACCCAGTACTTC
CATSAYSGEGGGETQYF
>NA|TRBV7-9|TRBJ2-2|TRBD1
TGTGCCAGCAAGGACAGGGGGCTGCACGGGGAGCTGTTTTTT
CASKDRGLHGELFF
>NA|TRBV6-5|TRBJ1-6|TRBD1
TGTGCCAGCAGGGGCGGGACAGGGGGCCATTCACCCCTCCACTTT
CASRGGTGGHSPLHF
>NA|TRBV29-1|TRBJ1-2|TRBD1
TGCAGCGTCCCGGGACAGGGGGAATATGGCTACACCTTC
CSVPGQGEYGYTF
>NA|TRBV9|TRBJ2-1|TRBD1
TGTGCCAGCAGCGTAAATCAGGGACAGGCACACAATGAGCAGTTCTTC
CASSVNQGQAHNEQFF
>once|TRBV28|TRBJ1-1|NA
TGTGCCAGCAGTTTTAGAACTAACGGGGGAGCGAACACTGAAGCTTTCTTT
CASSFRTNGGANTEAFF
>NA|TRBV29-1|TRBJ2-5|NA
TGCAGCGCGACAGGACCCCAAGAGACCCAGTACTTC
CSATGPQETQYF
>NA|TRBV6-5|TRBJ1-2|NA
TGTGCCAGCAGTTACTCGACGGATGGCGGAGGCTACACCTTC
CASSYSTDGGGYTF
>NA|TRBV29-1|TRBJ2-2|NA
TGCAGCGCCGCCGGGACATTGAACACCGGGGAGCTGTTTTTT
CSAAGTLNTGELFF
>NA|TRBV2|TRBJ2-5|TRBD2
TGTGCCAGCACCGGACTAGCGGGGACCCAGTACTTC
CASTGLAGTQYF
>few|TRBV14|TRBJ1-2|NA
TGTGCCAGCAGCCCGGCCCCGTGGGCCAACCCAGGGGGCTACACCTTC
CASSPAPWANPGGYTF
>NA|TRBV6-4|TRBJ1-1|TRBD1
TGTGCTACTCGGGGACAGGGGGCGAACACTGAAGCTTTCTTT
CATRGQGANTEAFF
>NA|TRBV10-3|TRBJ2-7|TRBD2
TGTGCCATCAGTGATACTAGCGGGGGTTACGAGCAGTACTTC
CAISDTSGGYEQYF
>NA|TRBV7-6|TRBJ1-2|TRBD1
TGTGCCAGCAGCCCCGGACAGGGCTATGGCTACACCTTC
CASSPGQGYGYTF
>NA|TRBV6-5|TRBJ2-3|NA
TGTGCCTCCCGTGAGAGTAGCACAGATACGCAGTATTTT
CASRESSTDTQYF